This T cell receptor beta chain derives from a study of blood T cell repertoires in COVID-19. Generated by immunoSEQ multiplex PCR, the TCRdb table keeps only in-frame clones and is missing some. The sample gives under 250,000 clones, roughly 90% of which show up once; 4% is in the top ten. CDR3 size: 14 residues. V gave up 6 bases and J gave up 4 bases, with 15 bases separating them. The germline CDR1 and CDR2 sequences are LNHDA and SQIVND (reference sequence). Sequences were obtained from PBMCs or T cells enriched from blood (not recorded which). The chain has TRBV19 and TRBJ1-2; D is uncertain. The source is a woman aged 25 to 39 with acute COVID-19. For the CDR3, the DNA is TGTGCCAGTAGCCAGACTTCGACTTCCTATGGCTACACCTTC. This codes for CASSQTSTSYGYTF.